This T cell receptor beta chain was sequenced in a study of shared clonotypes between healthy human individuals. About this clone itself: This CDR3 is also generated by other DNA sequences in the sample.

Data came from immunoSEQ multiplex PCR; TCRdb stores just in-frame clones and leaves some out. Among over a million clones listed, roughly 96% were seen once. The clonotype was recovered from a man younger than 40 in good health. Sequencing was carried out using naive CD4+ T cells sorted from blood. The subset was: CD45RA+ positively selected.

CDR3 protein: CAWRQGGYTF. The CDR3 region has the DNA TGTGCCTGGAGGCAGGGAGGCTACACCTTC. The chain combines TRBV30 with TRBJ1-2, with TRBD1 as a possible D gene (5 bases). The V gene lost 3 bases and the J gene lost 8 bases, with 7 bases spanning the gap. The CDR3 spans 10 residues. Germline V lookup: CDR1 GTSNPN, CDR2 SVGIG (reference sequence).